The rows below give T cell receptor beta chains drawn from one sample of a study of blood T cell repertoires in COVID-19. Generated by immunoSEQ multiplex PCR, the TCRdb table keeps only in-frame clones and is missing some. The profile shows roughly 130,000 clones, roughly four fifths of them singletons. The sample taken for sequencing was peripheral blood. The source of these receptors is a woman between 70 and 85 years old with acute or convalescent COVID-19. CDR3s include the opening cysteine and the closing phenylalanine or tryptophan. Each record gives: V gene, clone size, D gene, J gene, CDR3 DNA, CDR3 protein. The D gene is left open where the match is weak. Clone size is stated in some rows and not others, as once, few, many or a class when expanded.

TRBV7-6	NA	TRBD2	TRBJ2-1	TGTGCCAGCAGCTTAGGGACTAGCGGTCACAATGAGCAGTTCTTC	CASSLGTSGHNEQFF
TRBV4-3	once	TRBD2	TRBJ2-7	TGCGCCAGCAGCCAAGAGGGGGGGACGGGGGAGCAGTACTTC	CASSQEGGTGEQYF
TRBV18	NA	TRBD2	TRBJ2-7	TGTGCCAGCTCACTCGGACTAGCGGGGGGGAACGAGCAGTACTTC	CASSLGLAGGNEQYF
TRBV10-3	NA	NA	TRBJ2-1	TGTGCCATCAGTGAAGGCTACCTGGCGGGGAATGAGCAGTTCTTC	CAISEGYLAGNEQFF
TRBV6-2/TRBV6-3	NA	NA	TRBJ1-1	TGTGCCAGCAGTTACACCAGAGGGACTGAAGCTTTCTTT	CASSYTRGTEAFF
TRBV3-1/TRBV3-2	NA	TRBD1	TRBJ2-3	TGTGCCAGCAGCCAGACAGGGTTTGATACGCAGTATTTT	CASSQTGFDTQYF
TRBV5-8	NA	NA	TRBJ2-5	TGTGCCAGCAGACCGACAGTCCAAGAGACCCAGTACTTC	CASRPTVQETQYF
TRBV4-2	NA	NA	TRBJ1-2	TGTGCCAGCAGCCAACCCGTCCAGACTATATTCTACACCTTC	CASSQPVQTIFYTF
TRBV15	NA	TRBD2	TRBJ2-3	TGTGCCACCAGCAGAGCCGGGGGGAGCACAGATACGCAGTATTTT	CATSRAGGSTDTQYF
TRBV7-2	NA	NA	TRBJ2-6	TGTGCCAGCAGCTTAGGGGGAGCCCTCCGGGCCAACGTCCTGACTTTC	CASSLGGALRANVLTF
TRBV11-3	NA	NA	TRBJ2-7	TGTGCCAGCAGCTTAGGAGACAGCTCCTACGAGCAGTACTTC	CASSLGDSSYEQYF
TRBV5-6	NA	TRBD1	TRBJ1-2	TGTGCCAGCAGCTTAGGGACAGGGGGCGTCTATGGCTACACCTTC	CASSLGTGGVYGYTF
TRBV11-2	NA	NA	TRBJ2-1	TGTGCCAGCAGCGTTACTAGCAATGAGCAGTTCTTC	CASSVTSNEQFF
TRBV27	NA	TRBD1	TRBJ1-2	TGTGCCAGCAGTTTATCGTTCCCGACAGGGGGCGAAGACCATGGCTACACCTTC	CASSLSFPTGGEDHGYTF
TRBV9	NA	NA	TRBJ2-4	TGTGCCAGCAGCGTTACAGGAGACATTCAGTACTTC	CASSVTGDIQYF
TRBV11-2	NA	NA	TRBJ1-1	TGTGCCAGCAGCTTTGGAGCCGGTTCTATAACTGAAGCTTTCTTT	CASSFGAGSITEAFF
TRBV2	NA	NA	TRBJ1-1	TGTGCCAGCAGTGAAACCCAAGTCGGGGGTACTGAAGCTTTCTTT	CASSETQVGGTEAFF
TRBV6-5	NA	NA	TRBJ1-1	TGTGCCAGCAGTTACTCGCGGCAGAACACTGAAGCTTTCTTT	CASSYSRQNTEAFF
TRBV14	NA	NA	TRBJ1-2	TGTGCCAGCAGCCTCCACCCGGGGGGGGCTCAGGGCTACACCTTC	CASSLHPGGAQGYTF
TRBV5-6	NA	TRBD1	TRBJ2-1	TGTGCCAGCAGCCAGGACAGGGTGGTGAATGAGCAGTTCTTC	CASSQDRVVNEQFF
TRBV3-1/TRBV3-2	once	NA	TRBJ1-6	TGTGCCAGCAGCCAAAACAGGGTCTATAATTCACCCCTCCACTTT	CASSQNRVYNSPLHF
TRBV18	NA	NA	TRBJ1-2	TGTGCCAGCTCGATAAAACAGGGCCTAGCTAACTATGGCTACACCTTC	CASSIKQGLANYGYTF
TRBV7-9	NA	TRBD1	TRBJ1-5	TGTGCCAGCAGCGCGGACAGGGTCCAGCATTTT	CASSADRVQHF
TRBV10-3	NA	TRBD1	TRBJ2-3	TGTGCCATCGGGACAGACACAGATACGCAGTATTTT	CAIGTDTDTQYF
TRBV7-2	NA	NA	TRBJ2-1	TGTGCCAGCAGCTTAGGAGTCAGGGACAATGAGCAGTTCTTC	CASSLGVRDNEQFF
TRBV7-9	NA	NA	TRBJ1-5	TGTGCCAGCAGCCCCCGCGGGGGAACGGACCAGCCCCAGCATTTT	CASSPRGGTDQPQHF
TRBV12-3/TRBV12-4	few	TRBD1	TRBJ1-5	TGTGCCAGCAGTCAGGGGGTCAATCAGCCCCAGCATTTT	CASSQGVNQPQHF